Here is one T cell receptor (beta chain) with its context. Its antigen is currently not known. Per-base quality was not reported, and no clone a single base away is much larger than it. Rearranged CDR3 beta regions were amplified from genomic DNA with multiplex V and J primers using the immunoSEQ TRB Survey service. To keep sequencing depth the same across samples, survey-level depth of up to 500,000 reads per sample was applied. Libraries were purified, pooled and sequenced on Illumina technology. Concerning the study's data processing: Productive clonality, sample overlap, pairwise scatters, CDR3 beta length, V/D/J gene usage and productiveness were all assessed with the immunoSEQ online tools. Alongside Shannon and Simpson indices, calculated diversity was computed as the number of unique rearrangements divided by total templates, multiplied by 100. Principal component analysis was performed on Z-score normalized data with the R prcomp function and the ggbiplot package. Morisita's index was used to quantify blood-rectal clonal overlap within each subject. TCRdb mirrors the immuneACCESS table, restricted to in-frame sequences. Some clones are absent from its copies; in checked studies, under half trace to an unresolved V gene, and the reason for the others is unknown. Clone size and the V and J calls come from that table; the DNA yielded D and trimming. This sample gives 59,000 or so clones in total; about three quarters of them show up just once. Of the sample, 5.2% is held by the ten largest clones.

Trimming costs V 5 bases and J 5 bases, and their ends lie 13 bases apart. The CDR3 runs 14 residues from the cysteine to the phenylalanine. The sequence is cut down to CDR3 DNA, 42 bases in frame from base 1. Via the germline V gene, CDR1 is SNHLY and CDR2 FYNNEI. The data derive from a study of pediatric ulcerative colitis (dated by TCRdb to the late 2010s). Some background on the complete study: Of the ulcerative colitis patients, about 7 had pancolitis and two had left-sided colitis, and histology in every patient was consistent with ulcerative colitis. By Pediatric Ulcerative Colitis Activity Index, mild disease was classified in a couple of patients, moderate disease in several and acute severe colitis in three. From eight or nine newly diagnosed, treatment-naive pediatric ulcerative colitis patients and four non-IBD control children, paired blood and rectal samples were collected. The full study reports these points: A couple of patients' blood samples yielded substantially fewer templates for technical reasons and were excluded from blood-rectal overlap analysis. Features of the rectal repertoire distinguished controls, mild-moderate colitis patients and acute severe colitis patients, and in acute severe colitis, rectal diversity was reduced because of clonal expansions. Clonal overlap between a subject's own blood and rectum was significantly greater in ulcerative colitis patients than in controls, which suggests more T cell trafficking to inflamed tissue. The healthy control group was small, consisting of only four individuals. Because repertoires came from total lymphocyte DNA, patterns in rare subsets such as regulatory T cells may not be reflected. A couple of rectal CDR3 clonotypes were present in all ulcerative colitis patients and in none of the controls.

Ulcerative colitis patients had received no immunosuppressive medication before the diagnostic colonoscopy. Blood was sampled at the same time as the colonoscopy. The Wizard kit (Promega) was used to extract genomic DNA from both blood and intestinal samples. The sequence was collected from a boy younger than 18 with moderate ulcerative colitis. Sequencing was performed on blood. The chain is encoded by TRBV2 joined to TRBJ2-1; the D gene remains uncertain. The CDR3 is CASSSGLRDNEQFF. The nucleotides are TGTGCCAGCAGTTCAGGTCTTCGCGACAATGAGCAGTTCTTC.